The rows below give T cell receptor beta chains drawn from one sample of a study of brain metastases from non-small cell lung cancer. Clones were sequenced by immunoSEQ multiplex PCR, and TCRdb holds only the in-frame ones, with some missing. Of 2,800 or so clones in the sample, about four fifths are singletons; the top ten hold about 4.7%. Source material: primary lung tumor tissue. The source is a donor older than 35 with non-small cell lung cancer. CDR3s include the opening cysteine and the closing phenylalanine or tryptophan. A D gene is named only where the DNA matches it firmly. Part of the rows lack a size; the others show once, few, many or a class for expanded clones.

>-|-|TRBV12-3/TRBV12-4|TRBJ1-2
CASSAYNYGYTF
TGTGCCAGCAGTGCTTATAACTATGGCTACACCTTC
>-|-|TRBV20-1|TRBJ1-2
CSASRAEVYGYTF
TGCAGTGCTAGTAGGGCTGAGGTCTATGGCTACACCTTC
>few|-|TRBV5-6|TRBJ1-1
CASSLPVLNTEAFF
TGTGCCAGCAGCTTACCAGTCCTGAACACTGAAGCTTTCTTT
>-|-|TRBV2|TRBJ2-1
CASSERGVEQFF
TGTGCCAGCAGTGAACGAGGGGTTGAGCAGTTCTTC
>-|-|TRBV19|TRBJ2-7
CASSPTGRIPYEQYF
TGTGCCAGTAGTCCTACAGGGCGGATTCCCTACGAGCAGTACTTC
>-|-|TRBV18|TRBJ1-4
CASSRSGTGNEKLFF
TGTGCCAGCTCACGATCCGGGACGGGGAATGAAAAACTGTTTTTT
>-|-|TRBV6-6|TRBJ2-7
CASREREGGSYEQYF
TGTGCCAGCAGGGAGAGAGAGGGAGGATCCTACGAGCAGTACTTC
>-|-|TRBV14|TRBJ1-1
CASSQKRNRNTEAFF
TGTGCCAGCAGCCAAAAGAGGAACAGGAACACTGAAGCTTTCTTT
>-|TRBD2|TRBV7-8|TRBJ2-1
CASSPWGAGVNSYNEQFF
TGTGCCAGCAGCCCCTGGGGAGCGGGGGTGAACTCCTACAATGAACAGTTCTTC
>-|-|TRBV7-2|TRBJ2-3
CASSLVDTDTQYF
TGTGCCAGCAGCTTAGTGGACACAGATACGCAGTATTTT
>-|TRBD1|TRBV5-1|TRBJ2-7
CASSLDRGLHEQYF
TGCGCCAGCAGCTTGGACAGGGGGCTGCACGAGCAGTACTTC
>-|-|TRBV5-6|TRBJ1-3
CASSFAGRGNTIYF
TGTGCCAGCAGCTTCGCAGGAAGGGGAAACACCATATATTTT
>few|TRBD2|TRBV2|TRBJ2-5
CASSEESGGGGTQYF
TGTGCCAGCAGTGAAGAGAGCGGGGGGGGAGGGACCCAGTACTTC
>-|-|TRBV6-5|TRBJ2-3
CASSKAGTDTQYF
TGTGCCAGCAGTAAGGCAGGCACAGATACGCAGTATTTT
>few|TRBD2|TRBV7-9|TRBJ2-1
CASSPRSGGRSRNEQFF
TGTGCCAGCAGCCCTCGGAGCGGGGGGCGAAGTAGAAATGAGCAGTTCTTC
>-|-|TRBV7-9|TRBJ2-5
CASSPTVWGYQETQYF
TGTGCCAGCAGCCCAACAGTATGGGGCTACCAAGAGACCCAGTACTTC
>once|-|TRBV11-3|TRBJ2-4
CASSLDVGNIQYF
TGTGCCAGCAGCTTAGATGTGGGCAACATTCAGTACTTC
>-|-|TRBV14|TRBJ2-1
CASSSYNEQFF
TGTGCCAGCAGTTCTTACAATGAGCAGTTCTTC
>-|-|TRBV5-1|TRBJ1-2
CASSHLLDYGYTF
TGCGCCAGCAGCCACCTACTTGATTATGGCTACACTTTC
>few|TRBD1|TRBV7-9|TRBJ2-1
CASSQQGVIYNEQFF
TGTGCCAGCAGCCAACAGGGGGTAATCTACAATGAGCAGTTCTTC
>-|-|TRBV29-1|TRBJ1-5
CSVPGLPNQPQHF
TGCAGCGTTCCCGGGCTCCCTAATCAGCCCCAGCATTTT
>-|TRBD1|TRBV5-1|TRBJ2-7
CASNQKGTGSFEQYF
TGCGCCAGCAACCAAAAAGGGACAGGGTCTTTTGAGCAGTACTTC
>-|-|TRBV7-9|TRBJ2-5
CASSLGDGTQYF
TGTGCCAGCAGTTTGGGGGACGGGACCCAGTACTTC